The 30 T cell receptor beta chains in this list originate from one sample, sequenced in a study of cytomegalovirus exposure and HLA in healthy donors (TCRdb year 2017). Receptor amplification or capture employed the immunoSEQ multiplex PCR assay. For the multiplex PCR, a mixture combining 60 forward primers for TCR Vbeta segments and 13 reverse primers for TCR Jbeta segments was used. TCRdb stores this immuneACCESS table with in-frame sequences only. Part of the clones is absent; in the studies checked, under half of the shortfall reflects unresolved V genes, and no reason is known for the rest. The sample table contains approximately 89,000 clones; only one count was recorded for about 85% of them. The top ten hold less than 8% of the sample. Source material: PBMCs. The receptors were gathered from a man in his forties in good health and CMV-seropositive.

This clone appeared once. The chain carries TRBV18 and TRBJ2-5; 15 nucleotides agree with TRBD2. The CDR3 has 14 amino acids. V shed 9 bases and J 4 bases; nucleotides not matched to a gene: 3. CDR1 is KGHSH and CDR2 is LQKENI in the germline V gene. The CDR3 DNA sequence: TGTGCCAGTGCGGGACTAGCGGGAGGAGAGACCCAGTACTTC. Translating gives CASAGLAGGETQYF.

The genes are TRBV7-2 and TRBJ1-5; TRBD1 aligns across 7 bases. With V trimmed by 4 bases and J by 5 bases, 2 bases remained unmatched. The CDR3 spans 13 residues. Germline V gives CDR1 SGHTA, CDR2 FQGNSA. CDR3 sequence (DNA): TGTGCCAGCAGCTACAGGGGCGATCAGCCCCAGCATTTT. This gives the protein CASSYRGDQPQHF.

This clone was detected only a few times. This chain connects TRBV20-1 to TRBJ2-7; D is ambiguous. Germline CDR1 reads DFQATT; CDR2 reads SNEGSKA (reference sequence). The CDR3 consists of 11 residues. V was shortened by 3 bases and J by 3 bases, with 6 bases between the two germline ends. CDR3 protein: CSASHGYEQYF. Here the CDR3 DNA reads TGCAGTGCTAGTCACGGCTACGAGCAGTACTTC.

The chain links TRBV2 to TRBJ2-7; 8 bases fit TRBD2. Trimming at V came to 11 bases and at J to 5 bases, leaving 14 bases not matched to a gene. The CDR3 runs to 14 residues. From germline, CDR1 is SNHLY and CDR2 FYNNEI. DNA of the CDR3: TGTGCCTCCCACGGAAATAGCGGGAACAACGAGCAGTACTTC. Amino acid sequence: CASHGNSGNNEQYF.

The chain joins TRBV4-1 to TRBJ2-1; a weak D match, TRBD2 (6 bases). Trimming stripped 4 bases from V and 0 bases from J, with 13 bases between. The CDR3 spans 16 residues. Germline CDR1 is MGHRA and CDR2 is YSYEKL. The CDR3 loop is CASSLTPTSSYNEQFF. The CDR3 coding sequence is TGCGCCAGCAGCCTTACACCGACTAGCTCCTACAATGAGCAGTTCTTC.

The genes are TRBV19 and TRBJ2-1, with TRBD2 identical over 9 bases. The CDR3 extends over 15 amino acids. V trimming: 5 bases; J trimming: 5 bases; junction bases outside the gene matches: 7. Germline V lookup: CDR1 LNHDA, CDR2 SQIVND (reference sequence). DNA of the CDR3: TGTGCCAGTAGTCCCCTAGCGGGACCCCACAATGAGCAGTTCTTC. Its protein product is CASSPLAGPHNEQFF. The variable domain in full, with the rest retrieved from reference TRBV19 and TRBJ2-1, is DGGITQSPKYLFRKEGQNVTLSCEQNLNHDAMYWYRQDPGQGLRLIYYSQIVNDFQKGDIAEGYSVSREKKESFPLTVTSAQKNPTAFYLCASSPLAGPHNEQFFGPGTRLTVL.

V is TRBV28 and J is TRBJ2-7; D might be TRBD1 (5 bases). The CDR3 runs to 16 residues. The germline V gene encodes CDR1 MDHEN and CDR2 SYDVKM. The V end lost 6 bases, the J end lost 0 bases, and 18 bases lay between the germline ends. This chain's CDR3 is CASSKYGHPSSYEQYF. The CDR3 DNA sequence: TGTGCCAGCAGCAAATATGGACACCCGAGCTCCTACGAGCAGTACTTC.

This chain connects TRBV27 to TRBJ2-2; D perhaps matches TRBD2 (7 bases). Germline V lookup: CDR1 MNHEY, CDR2 SMNVEV (reference sequence). The V and J ends lost 0 bases and 2 bases respectively, with 10 bases between them. CDR3 length equals 16 residues. In nucleotides, the CDR3 is TGTGCCAGCAGTTTATCGGGCGGGGGCAACACCGGGGAGCTGTTTTTT. It yields the protein CASSLSGGGNTGELFF.

The chain couples TRBV18 to TRBJ1-6, with 8 bases identical to TRBD1. Trimming removed 6 bases from V and 6 bases from J; junction bases left unmatched: 4. The germline CDR1 and CDR2 sequences are KGHSH and LQKENI. CDR3 size: 14 residues. This CDR3 reads CASSQDRVNSPLHF. The DNA of the CDR3 is TGTGCCAGCTCCCAGGACAGGGTTAATTCACCCCTCCACTTT.

The chain uses TRBV5-1 and TRBJ2-2; D is uncertain. Germline CDR1 is SGHRS and CDR2 is YFSETQ. Trimming pared 5 bases from V and 7 bases from J, leaving 15 bases between. The CDR3 sequence is 14 residues long. For the CDR3, the DNA is TGCGCCAGCAGTCCGAGAGGTTCGTACGGGGAGCTGTTTTTT. Translated: CASSPRGSYGELFF.

Only one count was recorded for this clone. The rearrangement links TRBV10-1 to TRBJ2-2; maybe TRBD1 (5 bases). With 5 bases removed from V and 1 base from J, the gap between germline ends came to 5 bases. This CDR3 has 13 residues. Per germline, CDR1 WNHNN and CDR2 SYGVQD (reference sequence). CDR3 region: CASSTGNTGELFF. The CDR3 DNA follows: TGCGCCAGCAGTACAGGGAACACCGGGGAGCTGTTTTTT.

The chain carries TRBV6-1 and TRBJ1-1, with TRBD1 identical over 7 bases. The germline V gene encodes CDR1 MNHNS and CDR2 SASEGT. The ends lost 1 base at V and 1 base at J; junction bases unmatched: 6. CDR3 length: 16 amino acids. The chain's CDR3 is CASSEVRDSRNTEAFF. CDR3 DNA sequence: TGTGCCAGCAGTGAAGTGCGGGACAGCAGGAACACTGAAGCTTTCTTT.

This rearrangement joins TRBV19 to TRBJ1-5; D call uncertain. CDR3 size: 15 residues. V was cut by 0 bases and J by 5 bases, with 11 bases left in between. Looked up from germline, CDR1 is LNHDA and CDR2 is SQIVND (reference sequence). CDR3 sequence (DNA): TGTGCCAGTAGTATAGAATCGGGAAGAGATCAGCCCCAGCATTTT. It codes for CASSIESGRDQPQHF.

J is TRBJ2-1 and V is TRBV19, with a weak D call TRBD2 (5 bases). This CDR3 spans 18 amino acids. CDR1 is LNHDA and CDR2 is SQIVND in the germline V gene (reference sequence). The V gene lost 2 bases and the J gene lost 6 bases, with 23 bases spanning the gap. As DNA, the CDR3 is TGTGCCAGTAGTATACGGGGTGTGGAGCGGAGGAAGAGCAATGAGCAGTTCTTC. Encoded protein: CASSIRGVERRKSNEQFF.

This clone has a single count. This sequence joins TRBV5-1 and TRBJ2-5; the D gene is possibly TRBD2 (6 bases). The V and J ends lost 0 bases and 3 bases respectively, with 9 bases between them. There are 14 residues in the CDR3. Germline CDR1 and CDR2: SGHRS and YFSETQ. DNA of the CDR3: TGCGCCAGCAGCTTGGATAGCGGTGAAGAGACCCAGTACTTC. It is translated as CASSLDSGEETQYF.

The rearrangement joins TRBV18 to TRBJ2-1; D is unresolved. Trimming took 0 bases from V and 0 from J, leaving 9 bases between them. Germline CDR1 is KGHSH and CDR2 is LQKENI. This CDR3 is 16 amino acids long. The DNA of the CDR3 is TGTGCCAGCTCACCACCAGTAGCTAGCTCCTACAATGAGCAGTTCTTC. Protein: CASSPPVASSYNEQFF.

The J gene is TRBJ2-2, the V gene TRBV18; possible D gene TRBD1, 5 bases. The CDR3 spans 12 residues. V was pared by 8 bases and J by 7 bases, with 11 bases between. The germline gives CDR1 KGHSH, CDR2 LQKENI. The CDR3 spells CASQGIGGELFF. The DNA for the CDR3 is TGTGCCAGCCAGGGAATTGGCGGGGAGCTGTTTTTT.

The CDR3 nucleotides read TGTGCCAGCAGCACGGGACTAGCGGGAGGGCCTGCAGATACGCAGTATTTT. This codes for CASSTGLAGGPADTQYF. The chain carries TRBV21-1 and TRBJ2-3; TRBD2, the D gene given by the table, was not confirmed from the DNA. TRBV21-1 counts as a pseudogene. The CDR3 consists of 17 residues.

The V and J genes are TRBV9 and TRBJ1-3; a weak D match, TRBD1 (5 bases). The CDR3 loop spans 16 amino acids. V was cut by 4 bases and J by 0 bases, with 14 bases left in between. Per the germline V gene, CDR1 is SGDLS and CDR2 is YYNGEE. CDR3 in DNA: TGTGCCAGCAGCCGACCTGGGGCGGACTCTGGAAACACCATATATTTT. This sequence encodes CASSRPGADSGNTIYF.

The V call is TRBV19, the J call TRBJ2-3; 8 bases agree with TRBD2. The trim removed 2 bases at V and 7 bases at J, leaving 8 bases unmatched. CDR3 size: 15 residues. CDR1 is LNHDA and CDR2 is SQIVND in the germline V gene (reference sequence). The CDR3 is CASSIQGTSGHTQYF. CDR3 DNA sequence: TGTGCCAGTAGTATACAGGGGACTAGTGGCCATACGCAGTATTTT.

V gene TRBV10-2 combines with J gene TRBJ2-4; D is possibly TRBD2 (6 bases). Trimming removed 11 bases at V and 1 base at J, with 9 bases between. Germline values: CDR1 WSHSY, CDR2 SAAADI. This CDR3 is 12 amino acids long. In DNA form, the CDR3 reads TGCGCCGGGGGGACGGCCAAAAACATTCAGTACTTC. Translated, it gives CAGGTAKNIQYF.

This chain connects TRBV5-4 to TRBJ2-5; D remains ambiguous. The CDR3 sequence is 14 residues long. The V and J ends lost 1 base and 4 bases respectively, with 11 bases between them. Germline V gene data show CDR1 as SGHNT and CDR2 as YYREEE (reference sequence). The CDR3 loop reads CASSLLVTPETQYF. The CDR3 region has the DNA TGTGCCAGCAGCTTGTTAGTGACACCAGAGACCCAGTACTTC.

The V gene is TRBV19, the J gene TRBJ2-3; a weak D match, TRBD1 (8 bases). Per germline, CDR1 LNHDA and CDR2 SQIVND (reference sequence). The CDR3 is made up of 16 amino acids. V dropped 5 bases and J dropped 2 bases, with 17 bases sitting between them. CDR3 sequence reads: CASSFGQGGFTDTQYF. The DNA of the CDR3 is TGTGCCAGTAGTTTTGGACAGGGAGGGTTCACAGATACGCAGTATTTT.

The chain is built from TRBV19 and TRBJ1-2; 9 bases agree with TRBD1. The CDR3 has 15 residues. The V gene end was trimmed by 8 bases and the J gene end by 3 bases; junction bases not matched to a gene: 10. Germline lookup yields CDR1 LNHDA and CDR2 SQIVND (reference sequence). The CDR3: CASSPGQGNYYGYTF. Written as DNA, the CDR3 is TGTGCCAGTTCACCGGGACAGGGAAATTACTATGGCTACACCTTC.

The chain has TRBV19 and TRBJ2-6; TRBD1 matches at 8 bases. V shed 5 bases and J 0 bases; nucleotides not matched to a gene: 6. The CDR3 is made up of 17 amino acids. Germline CDR1 reads LNHDA; CDR2 reads SQIVND (reference sequence). The CDR3 here is CASSSRQGNSGANVLTF. In nucleotides, the CDR3 is TGTGCCAGTAGTTCCCGACAGGGGAACTCTGGGGCCAACGTCCTGACTTTC. The full variable domain, its missing parts supplied by reference TRBV19 and TRBJ2-6, is DGGITQSPKYLFRKEGQNVTLSCEQNLNHDAMYWYRQDPGQGLRLIYYSQIVNDFQKGDIAEGYSVSREKKESFPLTVTSAQKNPTAFYLCASSSRQGNSGANVLTFGAGSRLTVL.

The rearrangement links TRBV18 to TRBJ1-4, with 8 bases matching TRBD1. The CDR3 length is 14 residues. Germline V CDR1 and CDR2: KGHSH, LQKENI. J was trimmed by 7 bases and V by 6 bases; bases with no gene match: 7. The CDR3 region is CASSPTGVSEKLFF. The CDR3, as DNA: TGTGCCAGCTCCCCGACAGGGGTGAGTGAAAAACTGTTTTTT.

V is TRBV11-3 and J is TRBJ1-1; no clear D. This CDR3 is built from 13 residues. The germline V gene has CDR1 SGHNT and CDR2 YENEEA. Trimming removed 5 bases at V and 5 bases at J, with 12 bases between. The CDR3 region has the DNA TGTGCCAGCAGCCAAGGCGGGGTAACTGAAGCTTTCTTT. Its translation is CASSQGGVTEAFF.

The chain joins TRBV5-6 to TRBJ2-5; a possible D gene is TRBD1 (6 bases). The CDR3 loop spans 15 amino acids. The germline V gene encodes CDR1 SGHDT and CDR2 YYEEEE. V dropped 4 bases and J dropped 2 bases, with 15 bases sitting between them. CDR3 region: CASSMPRGWQETQYF. CDR3 sequence (DNA): TGTGCCAGCAGCATGCCAAGGGGGTGGCAAGAGACCCAGTACTTC.

This chain uses TRBV5-1 with TRBJ2-2, with D unclear. The germline gives CDR1 SGHRS, CDR2 YFSETQ. The CDR3 runs to 15 residues. The V end was cut by 1 base, the J end by 6 bases, with 13 bases between. CDR3 nucleotide sequence: TGCGCCAGCAGCTTGAATACCCCTCCGGCCGGGGAGCTGTTTTTT. Residues: CASSLNTPPAGELFF.

This CDR3 reads CASSTQPGTGVEQYF. In nucleotides, the CDR3 is TGTGCCAGCAGTACCCAACCTGGGACAGGGGTCGAGCAGTACTTC. This rearrangement joins TRBV27 to TRBJ2-7, with 10 bases matching TRBD1. CDR1 is MNHEY and CDR2 is SMNVEV in the germline V gene (reference sequence). CDR3 size: 15 residues. The trim removed 5 bases at V and 6 bases at J, leaving 10 bases unmatched.